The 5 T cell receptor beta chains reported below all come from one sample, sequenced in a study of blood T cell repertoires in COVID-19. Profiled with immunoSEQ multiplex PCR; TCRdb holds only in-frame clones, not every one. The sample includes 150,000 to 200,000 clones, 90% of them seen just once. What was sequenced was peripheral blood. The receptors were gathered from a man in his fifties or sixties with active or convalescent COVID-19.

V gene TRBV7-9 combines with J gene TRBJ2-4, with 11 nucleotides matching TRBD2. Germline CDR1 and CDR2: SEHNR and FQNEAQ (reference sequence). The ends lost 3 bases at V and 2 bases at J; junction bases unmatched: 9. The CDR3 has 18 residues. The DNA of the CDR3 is TGTGCCAGCAGCTTCGTAGCGGGAGGGCCGGGAACCAAAAACATTCAGTACTTC. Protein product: CASSFVAGGPGTKNIQYF.

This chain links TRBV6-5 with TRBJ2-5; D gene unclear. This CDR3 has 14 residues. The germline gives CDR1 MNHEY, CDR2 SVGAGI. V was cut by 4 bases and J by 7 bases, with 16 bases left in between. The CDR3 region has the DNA TGTGCCAGCAGTTCCTCACGCCCCGCCGGGACCCAGTACTTC. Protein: CASSSSRPAGTQYF.

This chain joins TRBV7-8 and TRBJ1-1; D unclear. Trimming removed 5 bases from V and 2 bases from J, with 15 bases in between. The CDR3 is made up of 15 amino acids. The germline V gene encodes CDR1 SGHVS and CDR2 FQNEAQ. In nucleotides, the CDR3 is TGTGCCAGCAGCACACCCACGGGGTTCAACACTGAAGCTTTCTTT. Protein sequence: CASSTPTGFNTEAFF.

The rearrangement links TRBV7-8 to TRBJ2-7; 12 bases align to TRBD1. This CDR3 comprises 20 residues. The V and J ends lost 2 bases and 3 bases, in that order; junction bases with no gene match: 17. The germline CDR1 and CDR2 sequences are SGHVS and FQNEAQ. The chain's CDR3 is CASSLSGPGQGAFLRYEQYF. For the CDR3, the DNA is TGTGCCAGCAGCTTAAGCGGACCGGGACAGGGGGCTTTTTTGCGCTACGAGCAGTACTTC.

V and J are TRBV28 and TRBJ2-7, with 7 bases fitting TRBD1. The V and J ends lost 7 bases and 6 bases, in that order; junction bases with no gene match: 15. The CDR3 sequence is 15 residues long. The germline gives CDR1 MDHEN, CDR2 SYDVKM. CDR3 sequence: CASNFGQASSPEQYF. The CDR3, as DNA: TGTGCCAGCAACTTCGGACAGGCATCTTCCCCCGAGCAGTACTTC.